The TCR beta chain under discussion was sequenced for a study of molecular identifiers for immune sequencing clone quantification. For the study at large: Five portions were made in replicates from RNA of around 20,000 or 100,000 naive CD8 cells, and four underwent sequencing.

For bulk TCR libraries, previously described methods and listed TCR primers were used. TCRdb independently ran MiXCR on the PCR reads; one entry per CDR3 protein. In the table there are approximately 550,000 distinct CDR3 sequences, around 25% of which are singletons. Naive CD8 sequencing libraries were generated from about 21,000 to 970,000 sorted cells, with 10%, 30% or 50% RNA as input. CD8+CD4-CCR7+CD45RA+ sorting gave the naive CD8 T cells. This CDR3 spans 15 amino acids. CDR1 and CDR2 from the germline V gene are SGHRS and YFSETQ. J lost 7 bases, V lost 3 bases, and 7 bases had no gene match. Specimen: naive CD8+ T cells from blood, with Jurkat cell RNA spiked in. As to subset: FACS-sorted CD8+CD4-CCR7+CD45RA+ naive T cells. The origin of this receptor is a human donor in good health. Some libraries in this study had Jurkat cell RNA spiked in. The V call is TRBV5-1, the J call TRBJ2-1, with 10 bases aligning to TRBD2. The CDR3 loop is CASSWLAGDSNEQFF. CDR3 in DNA: TGCGCCAGCAGCTGGCTAGCGGGAGACTCGAATGAGCAGTTCTTC.